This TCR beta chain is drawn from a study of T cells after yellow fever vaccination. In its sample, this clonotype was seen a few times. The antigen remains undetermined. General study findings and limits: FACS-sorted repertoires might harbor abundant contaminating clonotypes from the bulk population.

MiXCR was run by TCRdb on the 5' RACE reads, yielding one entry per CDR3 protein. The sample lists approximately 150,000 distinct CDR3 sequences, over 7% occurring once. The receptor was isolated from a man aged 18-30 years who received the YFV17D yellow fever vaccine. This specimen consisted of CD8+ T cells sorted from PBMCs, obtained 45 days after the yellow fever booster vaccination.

CDR3 bases: TGCGCCAGCAGCTTGGATGGAAATAACTATGGCTACACCTTC. Translation: CASSLDGNNYGYTF. The rearrangement links TRBV5-1 to TRBJ1-2; D gene ambiguous. V lost 0 bases, J lost 1 base, and 7 bases lay in between. CDR3 size: 14 residues. Germline V gene sequence: CDR1 SGHRS, CDR2 YFSETQ.